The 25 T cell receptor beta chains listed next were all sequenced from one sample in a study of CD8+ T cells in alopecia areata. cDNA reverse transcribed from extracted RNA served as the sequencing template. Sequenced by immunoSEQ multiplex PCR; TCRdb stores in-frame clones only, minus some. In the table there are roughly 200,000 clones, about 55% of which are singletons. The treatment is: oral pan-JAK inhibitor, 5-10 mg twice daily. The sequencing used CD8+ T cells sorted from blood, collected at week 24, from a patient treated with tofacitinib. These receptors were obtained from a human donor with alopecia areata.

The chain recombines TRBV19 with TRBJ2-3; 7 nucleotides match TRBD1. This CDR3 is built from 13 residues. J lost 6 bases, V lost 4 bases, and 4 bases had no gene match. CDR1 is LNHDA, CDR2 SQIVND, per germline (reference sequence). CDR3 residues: CASSRQGRDTQYF. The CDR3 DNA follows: TGTGCCAGTAGTAGACAGGGACGGGATACGCAGTATTTT.

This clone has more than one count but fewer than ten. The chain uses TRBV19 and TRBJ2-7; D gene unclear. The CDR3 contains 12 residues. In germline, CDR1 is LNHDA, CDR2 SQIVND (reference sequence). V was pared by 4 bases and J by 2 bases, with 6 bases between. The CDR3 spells CASSTDTYEQYF. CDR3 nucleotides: TGTGCCAGTAGTACTGATACCTACGAGCAGTACTTC.

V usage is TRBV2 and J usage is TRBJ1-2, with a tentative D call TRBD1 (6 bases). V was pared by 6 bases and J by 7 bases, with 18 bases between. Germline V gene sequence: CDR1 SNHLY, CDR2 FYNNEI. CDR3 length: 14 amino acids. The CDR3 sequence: CASRKRTEVFGYTF. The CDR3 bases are TGTGCCAGCAGAAAAAGGACAGAAGTTTTTGGCTACACCTTC.

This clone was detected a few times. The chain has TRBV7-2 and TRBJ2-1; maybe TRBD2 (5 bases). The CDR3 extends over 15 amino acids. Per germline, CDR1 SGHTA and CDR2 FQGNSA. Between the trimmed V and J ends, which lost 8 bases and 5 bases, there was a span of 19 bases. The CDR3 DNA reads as TGTGCCAGCGGTTCACGAGCAACGGGAAACAATGAGCAGTTCTTC. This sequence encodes CASGSRATGNNEQFF.

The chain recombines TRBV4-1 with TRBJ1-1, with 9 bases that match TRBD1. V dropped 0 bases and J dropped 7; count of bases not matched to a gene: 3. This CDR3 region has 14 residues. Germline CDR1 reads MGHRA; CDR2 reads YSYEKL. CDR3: CASSQERTGDEAFF. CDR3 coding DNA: TGCGCCAGCAGCCAAGAGCGGACAGGGGATGAAGCTTTCTTT.

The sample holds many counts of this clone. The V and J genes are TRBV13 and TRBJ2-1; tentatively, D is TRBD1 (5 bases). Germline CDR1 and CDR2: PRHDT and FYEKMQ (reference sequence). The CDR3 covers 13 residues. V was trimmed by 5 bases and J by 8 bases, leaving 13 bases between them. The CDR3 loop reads CASSPVSRDEQFF. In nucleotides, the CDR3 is TGTGCCAGCAGCCCTGTAAGCAGGGATGAGCAGTTCTTC.

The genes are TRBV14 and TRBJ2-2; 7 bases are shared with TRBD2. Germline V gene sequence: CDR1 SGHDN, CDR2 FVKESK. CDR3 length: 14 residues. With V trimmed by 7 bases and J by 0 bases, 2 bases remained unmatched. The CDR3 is CASTGLANTGELFF. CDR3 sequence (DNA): TGTGCCAGCACCGGACTAGCGAACACCGGGGAGCTGTTTTTT.

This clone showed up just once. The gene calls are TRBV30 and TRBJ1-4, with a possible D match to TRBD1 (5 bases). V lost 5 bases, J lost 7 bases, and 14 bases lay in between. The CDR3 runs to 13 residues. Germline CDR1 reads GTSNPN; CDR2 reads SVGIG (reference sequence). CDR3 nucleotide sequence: TGTGCCTGGGGTGACAGTTTTGGTGAAAAACTGTTTTTT. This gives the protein CAWGDSFGEKLFF. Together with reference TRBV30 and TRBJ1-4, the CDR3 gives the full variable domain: SQTIHQWPATLVQPVGSPLSLECTVEGTSNPNLYWYRQAAGRGLQLLFYSVGIGQISSEVPQNLSASRPQDRQFILSSKKLLLSDSGFYLCAWGDSFGEKLFFGSGTQLSVL.

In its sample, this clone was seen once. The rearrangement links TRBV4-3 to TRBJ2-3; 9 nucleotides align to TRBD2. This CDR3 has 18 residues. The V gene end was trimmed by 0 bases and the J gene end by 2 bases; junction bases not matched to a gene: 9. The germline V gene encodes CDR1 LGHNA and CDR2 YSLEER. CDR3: CASSQDLRLAGPTDTQYF. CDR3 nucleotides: TGCGCCAGCAGCCAAGATCTCAGGCTAGCGGGGCCCACAGATACGCAGTATTTT.

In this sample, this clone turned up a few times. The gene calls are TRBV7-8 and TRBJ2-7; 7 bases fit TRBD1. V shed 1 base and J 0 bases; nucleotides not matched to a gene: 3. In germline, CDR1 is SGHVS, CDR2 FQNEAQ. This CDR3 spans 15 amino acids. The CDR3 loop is CASSLGTGLSYEQYF. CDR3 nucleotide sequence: TGTGCCAGCAGCTTAGGGACAGGCCTCTCCTACGAGCAGTACTTC.

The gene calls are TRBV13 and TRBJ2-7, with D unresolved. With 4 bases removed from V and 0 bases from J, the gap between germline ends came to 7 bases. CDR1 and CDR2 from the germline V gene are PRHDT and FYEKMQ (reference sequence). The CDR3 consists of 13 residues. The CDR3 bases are TGTGCCAGCAGCTCCCCTCACTCCTACGAGCAGTACTTC. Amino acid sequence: CASSSPHSYEQYF. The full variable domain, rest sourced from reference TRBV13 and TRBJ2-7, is AAGVIQSPRHLIKEKRETATLKCYPIPRHDTVYWYQQGPGQDPQFLISFYEKMQSDKGSIPDRFSAQQFSDYHSELNMSSLELGDSALYFCASSSPHSYEQYFGPGTRLTVT.

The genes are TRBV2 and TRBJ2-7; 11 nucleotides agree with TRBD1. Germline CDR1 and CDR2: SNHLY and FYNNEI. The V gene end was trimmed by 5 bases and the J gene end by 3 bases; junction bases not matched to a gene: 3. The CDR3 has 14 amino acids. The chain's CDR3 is CASSPGQGDYEQYF. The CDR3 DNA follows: TGTGCCAGCAGTCCGGGACAGGGGGACTACGAGCAGTACTTC.

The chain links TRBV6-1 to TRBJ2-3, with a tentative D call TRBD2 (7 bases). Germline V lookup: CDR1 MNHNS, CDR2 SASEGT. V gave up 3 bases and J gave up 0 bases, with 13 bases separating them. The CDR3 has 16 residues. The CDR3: CASSEWGGLSTDTQYF. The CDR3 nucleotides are TGTGCCAGCAGTGAGTGGGGGGGGCTTAGCACAGATACGCAGTATTTT.

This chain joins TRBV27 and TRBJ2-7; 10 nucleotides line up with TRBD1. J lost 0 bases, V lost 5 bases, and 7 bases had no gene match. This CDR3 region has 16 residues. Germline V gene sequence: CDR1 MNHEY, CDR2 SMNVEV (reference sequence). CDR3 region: CASSDSWDRGSYEQYF. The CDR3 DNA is TGTGCCAGCAGTGACTCATGGGACAGGGGCTCCTACGAGCAGTACTTC.

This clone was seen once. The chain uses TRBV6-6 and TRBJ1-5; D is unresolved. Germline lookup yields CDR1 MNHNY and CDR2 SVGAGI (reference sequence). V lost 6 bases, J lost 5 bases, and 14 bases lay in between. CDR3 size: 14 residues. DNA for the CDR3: TGTGCCAGCAGCCATCCTGGGGTGGATCAGCCCCAGCATTTT. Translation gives CASSHPGVDQPQHF.

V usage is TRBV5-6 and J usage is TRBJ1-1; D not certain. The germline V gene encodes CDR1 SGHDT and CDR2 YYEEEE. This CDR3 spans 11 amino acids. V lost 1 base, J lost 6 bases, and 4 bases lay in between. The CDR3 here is CASSLRAEAFF. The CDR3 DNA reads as TGTGCCAGCAGCTTGAGGGCTGAAGCTTTCTTT.

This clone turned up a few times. DNA for the CDR3: TGTGCCAGCAGTGAGGGTTTTCCGAACACTGAAGCTTTCTTT. Residues: CASSEGFPNTEAFF. The chain is built from TRBV2 and TRBJ1-1; no reliable D call. The CDR3 spans 14 residues. Germline V lookup: CDR1 SNHLY, CDR2 FYNNEI. Between the trimmed V and J ends, which lost 3 bases and 1 base, there was a span of 9 bases.

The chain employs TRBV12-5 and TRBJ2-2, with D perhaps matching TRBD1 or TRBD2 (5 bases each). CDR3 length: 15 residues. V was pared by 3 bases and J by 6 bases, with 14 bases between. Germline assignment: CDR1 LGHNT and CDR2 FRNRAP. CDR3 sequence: CASGLLGERSGELFF. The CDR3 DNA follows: TGTGCTAGTGGTTTATTGGGGGAGCGGTCCGGGGAGCTGTTTTTT.

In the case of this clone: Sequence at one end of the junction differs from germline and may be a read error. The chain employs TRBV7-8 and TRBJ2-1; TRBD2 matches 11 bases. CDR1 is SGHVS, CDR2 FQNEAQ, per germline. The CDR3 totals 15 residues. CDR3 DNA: TGTGCCAGCAGCATAGCGGGGGGGCGAGGAAATGAGCAGTTCTTC. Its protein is CASSIAGGRGNEQFF. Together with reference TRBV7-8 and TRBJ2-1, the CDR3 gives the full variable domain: GAGVSQSPRYKVAKRGQDVALRCDPISGHVSLFWYQQALGQGPEFLTYFQNEAQLDKSGLPSDRFFAERPEGSVSTLKIQRTQQEDSAVYLCASSIAGGRGNEQFFGPGTRLTVL.

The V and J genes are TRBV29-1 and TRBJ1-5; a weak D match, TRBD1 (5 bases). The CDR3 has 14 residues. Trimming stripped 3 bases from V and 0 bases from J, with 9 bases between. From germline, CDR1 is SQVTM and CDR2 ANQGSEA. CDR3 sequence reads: CSVDTGDSNQPQHF. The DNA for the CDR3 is TGCAGCGTTGACACGGGGGATAGCAATCAGCCCCAGCATTTT.

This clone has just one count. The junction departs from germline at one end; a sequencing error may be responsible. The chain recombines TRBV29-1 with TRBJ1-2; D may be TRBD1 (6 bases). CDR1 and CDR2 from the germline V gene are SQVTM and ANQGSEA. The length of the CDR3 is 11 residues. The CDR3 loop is CSAETGSGYTF. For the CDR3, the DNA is TGCAGCGCTGAAACAGGGTCTGGCTACACCTTC.

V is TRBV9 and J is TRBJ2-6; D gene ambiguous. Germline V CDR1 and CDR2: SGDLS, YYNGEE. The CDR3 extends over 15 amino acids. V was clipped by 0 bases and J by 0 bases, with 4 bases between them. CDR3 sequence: CASSVGGSGANVLTF. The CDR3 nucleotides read TGTGCCAGCAGCGTAGGGGGCTCTGGGGCCAACGTCCTGACTTTC.

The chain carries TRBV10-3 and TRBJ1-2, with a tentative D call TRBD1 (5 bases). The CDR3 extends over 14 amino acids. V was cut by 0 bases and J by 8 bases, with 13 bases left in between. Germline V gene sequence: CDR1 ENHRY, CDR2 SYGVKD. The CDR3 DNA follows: TGTGCCATCAGTGAGTCGAGTCAGGGAGGCGGCTACACCTTC. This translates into CAISESSQGGGYTF.

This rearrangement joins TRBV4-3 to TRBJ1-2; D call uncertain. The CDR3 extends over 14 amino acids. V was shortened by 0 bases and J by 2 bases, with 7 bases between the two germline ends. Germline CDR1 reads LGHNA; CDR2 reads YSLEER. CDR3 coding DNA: TGCGCCAGCAGCCAAGATAGGGAGAACTATGGCTACACCTTC. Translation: CASSQDRENYGYTF.

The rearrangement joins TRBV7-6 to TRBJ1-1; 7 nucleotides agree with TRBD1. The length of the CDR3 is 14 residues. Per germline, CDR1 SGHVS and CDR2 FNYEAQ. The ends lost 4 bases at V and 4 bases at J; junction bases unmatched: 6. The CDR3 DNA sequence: TGTGCCAGCAGCTCCCGACAGGGTAGCACTGAAGCTTTCTTT. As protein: CASSSRQGSTEAFF.